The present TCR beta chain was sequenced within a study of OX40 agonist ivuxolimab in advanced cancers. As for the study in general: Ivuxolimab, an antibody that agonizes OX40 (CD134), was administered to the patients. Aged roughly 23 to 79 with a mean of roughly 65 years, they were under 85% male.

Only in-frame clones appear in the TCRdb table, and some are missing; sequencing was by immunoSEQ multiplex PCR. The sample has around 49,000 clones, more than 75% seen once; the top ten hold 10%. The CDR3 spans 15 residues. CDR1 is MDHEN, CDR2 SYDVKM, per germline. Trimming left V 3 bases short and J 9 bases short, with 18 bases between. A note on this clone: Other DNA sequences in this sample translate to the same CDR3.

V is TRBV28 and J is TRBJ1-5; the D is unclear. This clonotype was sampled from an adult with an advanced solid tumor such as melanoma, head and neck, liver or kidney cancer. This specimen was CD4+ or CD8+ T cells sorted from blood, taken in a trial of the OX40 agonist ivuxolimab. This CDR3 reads CASSFPGVWERPQHF. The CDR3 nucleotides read TGTGCCAGCAGTTTCCCGGGCGTCTGGGAGCGGCCCCAGCATTTT.